Listed below are T cell receptor beta chains from one sample, sequenced in a study of CD8 T cells in Susac syndrome. TCRdb passed the immunoSEQ multiplex PCR reads through MiXCR, listing each CDR3 protein once. Found here are about 400,000 distinct CDR3 sequences, 75% to 90% of them singletons; the top ten hold about 0.1%. Sample: CD8+ T cells from PBMCs. The receptors stem from a human donor with multiple sclerosis. Both conserved end residues are part of each CDR3. D genes are given only for firm matches. Expanded clones are given a class, and other clones once, few, many or no size at all.

cdr3_nt,cdr3_aa,clone_size,v_call,j_call,d_call
TGTGCCAGCAGTGTTGTAGGGGGCGTCGACGAGCAGTACTTC,CASSVVGGVDEQYF,.,TRBV6-1,TRBJ2-7,TRBD1
TGTGCCAGCAGTTTATTCGGCAGGGTCGCTGAAGCTTTCTTT,CASSLFGRVAEAFF,once,TRBV28,TRBJ1-1,.
TGTGCCAGCGGCTTCAGCGTAGATACGCAGTATTTT,CASGFSVDTQYF,.,TRBV6-6,TRBJ2-3,.
TGTGCCAGCAGTTTAGGCGCTGGAACCTACGAGCAGTACTTC,CASSLGAGTYEQYF,.,TRBV28,TRBJ2-7,.
TGTGCCAGCAGCTCGACTAGCGGGAGGTGGGAGACCCAGTACTTC,CASSSTSGRWETQYF,.,TRBV7-9,TRBJ2-5,TRBD2
TGCGCCAGCAGCCAGGAGAGCGTCCCCTACAATGAGCAGTTCTTC,CASSQESVPYNEQFF,.,TRBV4-1,TRBJ2-1,.
TGTGCCAGCAGCTCCGCGGTGGGGGGCTCCTACAATGAGCAGTTCTTC,CASSSAVGGSYNEQFF,.,TRBV5-4,TRBJ2-1,.
TGTGCCAGCAGCTCCCCTACGGTGGCGGCTGAAGCTTTCTTT,CASSSPTVAAEAFF,.,TRBV7-8,TRBJ1-1,.
TGTGCCACCAATAGGGACAGGGGTCAGCCCCAGCATTTT,CATNRDRGQPQHF,.,TRBV28,TRBJ1-5,TRBD1
TGCGCCAGCAGCGAGGGGGTTTATAATTCACCCCTCCACTTT,CASSEGVYNSPLHF,.,TRBV4-1,TRBJ1-6,.
TGCGCCAGCAGCCAAGATTTCACAACGGAGTATAACTATGGCTACACCTTC,CASSQDFTTEYNYGYTF,.,TRBV4-1,TRBJ1-2,.
TGTGCCACCAGTGATCGGGGGGAGGACACCGGGGAGCTGTTTTTT,CATSDRGEDTGELFF,.,TRBV24-1,TRBJ2-2,TRBD2
TGCAGTGCTTACACAGGATCGCGATCCGAGCAGTACTTC,CSAYTGSRSEQYF,.,TRBV20-1,TRBJ2-7,.
TGTGCCAGTAGTACCTACGACAGCACCTACGAGCAGTACTTC,CASSTYDSTYEQYF,.,TRBV19,TRBJ2-7,.
TGCAGCGTCCTGATGCTCACGCTTCTGATTCCTGAAGCTTTCTTT,CSVLMLTLLIPEAFF,few,TRBV29-1,TRBJ1-1,.
TGTGCCAGCAGCTTGGGTGGGACCTACTACGAGCAGTACTTC,CASSLGGTYYEQYF,.,TRBV5-6,TRBJ2-7,.
TGTGCCTGGAGCCCAAGTTGGGGGATTGAATCGGTAGGTGAGCAGTTCTTC,CAWSPSWGIESVGEQFF,.,TRBV30,TRBJ2-1,.
TGTGCCAGCAGCAGCACAGGGGGGATGAACACTGAAGCTTTCTTT,CASSSTGGMNTEAFF,.,TRBV7-2,TRBJ1-1,TRBD1
TGTGCCAGCAGTGAATATCCTAGCAGCACCTACAATGAGCAGTTCTTC,CASSEYPSSTYNEQFF,.,TRBV25-1,TRBJ2-1,.
TGCAGCGTTGAAAAGGGGGATGCCTACGAGCAGTACTTC,CSVEKGDAYEQYF,.,TRBV29-1,TRBJ2-7,.
TGCAGTGCTAGAGAAGGGCAGGGGAACACTGAAGCTTTCTTT,CSAREGQGNTEAFF,.,TRBV20-1,TRBJ1-1,.
TGTGCCAGCAGTCACAGCGGGGGCGCCTCAGATACGCAGTATTTT,CASSHSGGASDTQYF,.,TRBV11-2,TRBJ2-3,TRBD2
TGCGCCAGCAGCTGGACTAGCGGGACAAGCTCCTACGGGCAGTACTTC,CASSWTSGTSSYGQYF,.,TRBV5-1,TRBJ2-7,TRBD2
TGCGCCAGCAGCCCCAACCCGGGACAGGTTCTTGGCTACACCTTC,CASSPNPGQVLGYTF,.,TRBV4-1,TRBJ1-2,TRBD1
TGCAGCGTTGTTCCCGTCCTTCCCACTGAAGCTTTCTTT,CSVVPVLPTEAFF,.,TRBV29-1,TRBJ1-1,.
TGCGCCAGCAGCCAAGGGCTAGCGGACGAAGAGACCCAGTACTTC,CASSQGLADEETQYF,.,TRBV4-1,TRBJ2-5,TRBD2
TGTGCCAGCAGTTCCAGGACTAGCGGGACGAGCGGGGAGCTGTTTTTT,CASSSRTSGTSGELFF,once,TRBV12-3/TRBV12-4,TRBJ2-2,TRBD2
TGTGCCAGCGCATCCCTAGCGGGGATCACAGATACGCAGTATTTT,CASASLAGITDTQYF,.,TRBV6-5,TRBJ2-3,TRBD2
TGTGCCAGCAGTTTAGTTGCTAAAGATACGCAGTATTTT,CASSLVAKDTQYF,.,TRBV27,TRBJ2-3,.
TGCGCCAGCAGCTTGTTTTCCGCGGTACAAGAGACCCAGTACTTC,CASSLFSAVQETQYF,once,TRBV5-1,TRBJ2-5,.
TGTGCCAGCAGCTTCCAAACTGGACAGGGACAGTACTTC,CASSFQTGQGQYF,.,TRBV7-9,TRBJ2-5,TRBD1
TGTGCCAGCAGTTCCAGCAAGCCCTCCTACGAGCAGTACTTC,CASSSSKPSYEQYF,.,TRBV27,TRBJ2-7,.
TGTGCCAGTAGTATGGGAGGGGGCTACACCTTC,CASSMGGGYTF,.,TRBV19,TRBJ1-2,.
TGTGCCAGCAGTCCCTTGGGGGACCAAGAGACCCAGTACTTC,CASSPLGDQETQYF,.,TRBV27,TRBJ2-5,.
TGTGCCAGCTCACCGGGCGGAAAACACACAGATACGCAGTATTTT,CASSPGGKHTDTQYF,.,TRBV18,TRBJ2-3,.
TGTGCCAGCAGTATACCCCCGGGACTAGCGGGATTGTTCTTC,CASSIPPGLAGLFF,.,TRBV27,TRBJ2-1,TRBD2
TGTGCCAGCAGTTCCGACAGGCCCCTTGAAGCTTTCTTT,CASSSDRPLEAFF,.,TRBV12-3/TRBV12-4,TRBJ1-1,.
TGTGCCAGCAGCTTAGGGACAGGGCTGACTGAAGCTTTCTTT,CASSLGTGLTEAFF,few,TRBV7-2,TRBJ1-1,TRBD1
TGTGCCATCAGTGAAGGGGGGGCCCCGTTCTTC,CAISEGGAPFF,.,TRBV10-3,TRBJ2-1,.
TGTGCCAGCAGCGTAGAGCCGGACTCCTACGAGCAGTACTTC,CASSVEPDSYEQYF,.,TRBV9,TRBJ2-7,.
TGTGCCTGGATTATGGGGGCCGACACCGGGGAGCTGTTTTTT,CAWIMGADTGELFF,.,TRBV30,TRBJ2-2,.
TGCAGCGTTGCAGGGAGCTCCTACGAGCAGTACTTC,CSVAGSSYEQYF,.,TRBV29-1,TRBJ2-7,.
TGCAGTGCTAGTAGCGGGGGGGCAAGTGATGAGCAGTTCTTC,CSASSGGASDEQFF,.,TRBV20-1,TRBJ2-1,TRBD2
TGTGCCATCAGTGACATGGACAGGGGCCGTAGCACAGATACGCAGTATTTT,CAISDMDRGRSTDTQYF,.,TRBV10-3,TRBJ2-3,TRBD1
TGCGCCAGCAGCACACAGGGGGCTGAAGCTTTCTTT,CASSTQGAEAFF,.,TRBV4-1,TRBJ1-1,TRBD1
TGTGCCAGCAGCGGTCTCGAGCGGGGACTCTACGAGCAGTACTTC,CASSGLERGLYEQYF,.,TRBV9,TRBJ2-7,TRBD2
TGCGCCAGCAGCTCCGGGACAGGGGATACCGGGGAGCTGTTTTTT,CASSSGTGDTGELFF,few,TRBV5-1,TRBJ2-2,TRBD1
TGTGCCAGCAGTTACGGAGCCCCAGGGGAGGGAACGAACACTGAAGCTTTCTTT,CASSYGAPGEGTNTEAFF,.,TRBV6-5,TRBJ1-1,.
TGTGCCAGCAGGGCGACAGATCTTTACTATGGCTACACCTTC,CASRATDLYYGYTF,once,TRBV2,TRBJ1-2,.
TGTGCCAGCAGCGCCCGTCCGGGGGCGAGCACTGAAGCTTTCTTT,CASSARPGASTEAFF,.,TRBV7-6,TRBJ1-1,.
TGTGCCAGTAGTTGGGGACAGGGGGCTAATAATGAGCAGTTCTTC,CASSWGQGANNEQFF,.,TRBV19,TRBJ2-1,TRBD1